The 8 T cell receptor beta chains reported below all come from one sample, sequenced in a study of T cell responses to AZD1222 COVID-19 vaccine. Profiled with immunoSEQ multiplex PCR; TCRdb holds only in-frame clones, not every one. There are under 50,000 clones in the sample; around three quarters occur only once, and roughly 22% lies in the top ten. Source: peripheral blood, taken 28 days after the second dose of the MenACWY control vaccine. The origin of the receptors is an adult who received the MenACWY meningococcal vaccine as a control.

This clone was counted a single time. The chain combines TRBV6-1 with TRBJ2-2; D perhaps matches TRBD1 (5 bases). Germline CDR1 and CDR2: MNHNS and SASEGT. V was trimmed by 7 bases and J by 3 bases, leaving 12 bases between them. CDR3 length: 14 amino acids. CDR3 coding DNA: TGTGCCAGCACCGCTGACAGTGACACCGGGGAGCTGTTTTTT. Protein product: CASTADSDTGELFF.

This rearrangement joins TRBV15 to TRBJ2-7, with D perhaps matching TRBD1 or TRBD2 (6 bases each). The CDR3 totals 18 residues. Germline V gene sequence: CDR1 LNHNV, CDR2 YYDKDF (reference sequence). The ends were cut back, 0 bases at V and 0 bases at J, with 18 bases in the middle. DNA of the CDR3: TGTGCCACCAGCAGAGAGGCCCCGGGGGCAGGGGCCTCCTACGAGCAGTACTTC. Its translation is CATSREAPGAGASYEQYF.

This chain uses TRBV5-1 with TRBJ1-2; D call uncertain. Germline V lookup: CDR1 SGHRS, CDR2 YFSETQ. Trimming took off 0 bases at V and 7 bases at J, with 13 bases between the two ends. The CDR3 spans 14 residues. This chain's CDR3 is CASSLDSFPGGYTF. The CDR3, as DNA: TGCGCCAGCAGCTTGGACAGTTTTCCTGGTGGCTACACCTTC.

With regard to this clone: Other nucleotide sequences in the sample specify the same CDR3. The J gene is TRBJ1-2, the V gene TRBV6-1, with a weak D call TRBD1 (5 bases). CDR1 is MNHNS, CDR2 SASEGT, per germline. V dropped 2 bases and J dropped 2 bases, with 9 bases sitting between them. CDR3 length equals 14 residues. The CDR3 nucleotides read TGTGCCAGCAGTGAAAGCAGGGAAAACTATGGCTACACCTTC. Translating gives CASSESRENYGYTF.

This clone was seen a few times. The V and J genes are TRBV7-9 and TRBJ2-7, with D perhaps matching TRBD2 (6 bases). Trimming shortened V by 2 bases and J by 5 bases, and 16 bases separated the two germline ends. Germline CDR1 SEHNR, CDR2 FQNEAQ (reference sequence). The CDR3 consists of 15 residues. The CDR3, as DNA: TGTGCCAGCAGCTTATATAGATCTTCGGGGGACGAGCAGTACTTC. Protein: CASSLYRSSGDEQYF.

The V gene is TRBV7-8, the J gene TRBJ2-6, with D uncertain. The CDR3 covers 17 residues. Deletions cut 0 bases from V and 0 bases from J, with 9 bases between. Germline lookup yields CDR1 SGHVS and CDR2 FQNEAQ. CDR3 loop: CASSLARRLSGANVLTF. As DNA, the CDR3 is TGTGCCAGCAGCTTAGCGCGACGACTCTCTGGGGCCAACGTCCTGACTTTC.

The chain employs TRBV2 and TRBJ1-2, with D possibly being TRBD1 (5 bases). V was clipped by 1 base and J by 13 bases, with 16 bases between them. The CDR3 has 13 residues. Germline V lookup: CDR1 SNHLY, CDR2 FYNNEI. The CDR3 reads CASSEEARARGTF. The CDR3, as DNA: TGTGCCAGCAGTGAAGAGGCAAGGGCTAGGGGCACCTTC.

This chain uses TRBV9 with TRBJ2-1, with D perhaps being TRBD1 or TRBD2 (6 bases each). Trimming stripped 0 bases from V and 1 base from J, with 14 bases between. Germline V gene sequence: CDR1 SGDLS, CDR2 YYNGEE. This CDR3 is built from 17 residues. This CDR3 is CASSVEVGGTSYNEQFF. The CDR3 region has the DNA TGTGCCAGCAGCGTAGAAGTTGGCGGGACATCCTACAATGAGCAGTTCTTC.